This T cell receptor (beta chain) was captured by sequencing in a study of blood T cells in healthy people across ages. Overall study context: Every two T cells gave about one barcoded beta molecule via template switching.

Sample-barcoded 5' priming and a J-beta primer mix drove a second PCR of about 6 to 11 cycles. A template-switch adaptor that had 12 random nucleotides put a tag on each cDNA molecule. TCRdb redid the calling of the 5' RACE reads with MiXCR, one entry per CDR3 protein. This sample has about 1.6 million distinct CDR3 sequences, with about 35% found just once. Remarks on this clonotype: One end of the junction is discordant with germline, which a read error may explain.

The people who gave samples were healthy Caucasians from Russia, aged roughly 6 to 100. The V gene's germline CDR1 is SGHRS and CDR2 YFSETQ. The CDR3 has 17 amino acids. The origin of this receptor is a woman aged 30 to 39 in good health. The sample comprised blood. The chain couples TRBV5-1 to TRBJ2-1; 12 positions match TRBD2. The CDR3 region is CASSLGLAGGLYNEQFF. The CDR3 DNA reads TGTGCCAGCAGCTTAGGTCTAGCGGGGGGGCTATACAATGAGCAGTTCTTC.